The sequence of this TCR beta chain was determined in a study of T cells in women clearing cervical HPV infection. Study-wide findings and caveats: Richness differences could reflect unmeasured T-cell content per sample.

Generated by immunoSEQ multiplex PCR, the TCRdb table keeps only in-frame clones and is missing some. This table holds roughly 30,000 clones. As regards this clone: Its cognate antigen is unknown. The sequenced fragment ends 3 residues before the CDR3 boundary, so the rest is inferred from the germline J gene.

In germline, CDR1 is KGHSH, CDR2 LQKENI. V was clipped by 2 bases and J by 3 bases, with 10 bases between them. The CDR3 is made up of 15 amino acids. The sample was blood buffy coat. This receptor was taken from a woman between 18 and 70 years old with a cervical HPV16 infection that either progressed to CIN3+ or cleared (not recorded which). J is TRBJ1-4 and V is TRBV18; TRBD1 might be the D (5 bases). This CDR3 reads CASSPIREANEKLFF. Incomplete CDR3 DNA: TGTGCCAGCTCACCAATCAGGGAGGCTAATGAAAAA.